Listed below are T cell receptor beta chains from one sample, sequenced in a study of cytomegalovirus exposure and HLA in healthy donors. Libraries were prepared by immunoSEQ multiplex PCR; TCRdb keeps only in-frame clonotypes and omits some of them. The sample consists of roughly 100,000 clones, approximately 70% of them appearing once. The sequenced sample consisted of PBMCs. The source of these receptors is a man under 40 in good health and CMV-seronegative. The CDR3 runs from the conserved cysteine through the conserved F or W. Fields, in order: D gene, V gene, J gene, clone size, CDR3 protein, CDR3 DNA. A D gene is named only where the DNA matches it firmly. Only part of the rows carry a size: once, few, many, or a class if the clone is expanded.

-	TRBV7-3	TRBJ2-1	few	CASSFGQKEQFF	TGTGCCAGCAGCTTCGGACAGAAAGAGCAGTTCTTC
TRBD1	TRBV19	TRBJ1-5	-	CASSTGTGRNQPQHF	TGTGCCAGTAGTACCGGGACAGGGAGAAATCAGCCCCAGCATTTT
TRBD1	TRBV11-3	TRBJ1-3	few	CASTLRQGGSGNTIYF	TGTGCCAGCACCCTTCGACAGGGTGGGTCTGGAAACACCATATATTTT
TRBD1	TRBV10-3	TRBJ2-7	-	CAISDPLGPGQGSYEQYF	TGTGCCATCAGTGACCCTCTTGGACCGGGACAGGGTAGTTACGAGCAGTACTTC
-	TRBV4-2	TRBJ2-5	-	CASSQDLTDQETQYF	TGTGCCAGCAGCCAAGATCTGACAGACCAAGAGACCCAGTACTTC
-	TRBV10-3	TRBJ1-6	once	CAIKGESSYNSPLHF	TGTGCCATTAAGGGGGAAAGCTCCTATAATTCACCCCTCCACTTT
TRBD1	TRBV28	TRBJ2-2	-	CASTSVGTANTGELFF	TGTGCCAGCACCTCCGTAGGGACAGCGAACACCGGGGAGCTGTTTTTT
-	TRBV2	TRBJ1-2	-	CASSEPNRASNYGYTF	TGTGCCAGCAGTGAACCCAACAGGGCCAGTAACTATGGCTACACCTTC
TRBD1	TRBV7-9	TRBJ2-7	-	CASSFRQGAMEQYF	TGTGCCAGCAGCTTCAGACAGGGGGCCATGGAGCAGTACTTC
TRBD1	TRBV2	TRBJ1-5	once	CASSRLDRGSQPQHF	TGTGCCAGCAGTCGCCTGGACAGGGGGAGTCAGCCCCAGCATTTT
-	TRBV19	TRBJ2-7	-	CASSPRTGTYEQYF	TGTGCCAGTAGTCCCCGGACCGGGACCTACGAGCAGTACTTC
TRBD2	TRBV19	TRBJ2-7	-	CASSPLAGAGEQYF	TGTGCCAGTAGTCCCCTAGCGGGAGCGGGAGAGCAGTACTTC
-	TRBV12-5	TRBJ2-2	once	CASGSGETNTGELFF	TGTGCTAGTGGTTCGGGAGAGACGAACACCGGGGAGCTGTTTTTT
-	TRBV7-3	TRBJ2-3	once	CASSLSPGSNRDTQYF	TGTGCCAGCAGCTTAAGCCCAGGGTCCAATCGAGATACGCAGTATTTT
-	TRBV6-5	TRBJ2-7	-	CAVREAGLYEQYF	TGTGCCGTCAGGGAGGCGGGGCTTTACGAGCAGTACTTC
-	TRBV19	TRBJ2-6	once	CASSIGGAGANVLTF	TGTGCCAGTAGTATTGGAGGGGCTGGGGCCAACGTCCTGACTTTC
TRBD2	TRBV18	TRBJ2-2	-	CASSGLAGDTGELFF	TGTGCCAGCTCAGGACTAGCGGGAGACACCGGGGAGCTGTTTTTT
-	TRBV6-5	TRBJ1-5	-	CASSYTKLLPQHF	TGTGCCAGCAGTTACACCAAGCTACTGCCCCAGCATTTT
TRBD1	TRBV29-1	TRBJ1-2	once	CSVEDRGTGGGGYTF	TGCAGCGTTGAAGATCGGGGCACAGGGGGCGGAGGCTACACCTTC
TRBD1	TRBV7-2	TRBJ2-7	once	CASSLGQGNEQYF	TGTGCCAGCAGCTTAGGACAGGGGAACGAGCAGTACTTC
-	TRBV7-8	TRBJ2-7	few	CASKQRPAYEQYF	TGTGCCAGCAAGCAGAGGCCGGCATACGAGCAGTACTTC
TRBD1	TRBV7-9	TRBJ1-2	-	CASSLATGLGGYTF	TGTGCCAGCAGCTTAGCGACAGGGCTTGGGGGCTACACCTTC
TRBD1	TRBV6-1	TRBJ1-1	-	CASSVAGQGNTEAFF	TGTGCCAGCAGTGTTGCGGGACAGGGGAACACTGAAGCTTTCTTT
TRBD1	TRBV6-6	TRBJ2-7	few	CASSYSDRSGDEQYF	TGTGCCAGCAGTTACTCGGACAGGTCGGGCGACGAGCAGTACTTC
TRBD1	TRBV6-1	TRBJ2-7	-	CASRGGQGAFYEQYF	TGTGCCAGCAGGGGGGGACAGGGGGCTTTCTACGAGCAGTACTTC
-	TRBV16	TRBJ1-6	-	CASSQQQMYNSPLHF	TGTGCCAGCAGCCAACAACAGATGTATAATTCACCCCTCCACTTT
-	TRBV9	TRBJ1-6	few	CASSLDNNSPLHF	TGTGCCAGCAGCCTGGACAACAATTCACCCCTCCACTTT
TRBD1	TRBV19	TRBJ1-6	-	CASSTGTGVRSLHF	TGTGCCAGTAGCACCGGGACAGGGGTCAGGTCCCTCCACTTT
-	TRBV9	TRBJ2-2	-	CASSQATGVTDSYLDGELFF	TGTGCCAGCAGCCAAGCAACCGGGGTAACGGACTCCTATTTGGACGGGGAGCTGTTTTTT
TRBD2	TRBV9	TRBJ2-7	-	CASSGGLAGPYEQYF	TGTGCCAGCAGCGGGGGGCTAGCGGGACCCTACGAGCAGTACTTC
-	TRBV5-5	TRBJ2-1	-	CASSSRRNEQFF	TGTGCCAGCAGCTCTCGGCGGAATGAGCAGTTCTTC
TRBD2	TRBV11-3	TRBJ2-3	-	CASSPYSGSLTDTQYF	TGTGCCAGCAGCCCATACAGCGGGAGCCTCACAGATACGCAGTATTTT
TRBD2	TRBV5-1	TRBJ2-1	-	CASSLVVSGSTYNEQFF	TGCGCCAGCAGCTTGGTGGTTAGCGGGAGCACCTACAATGAGCAGTTCTTC
-	TRBV29-1	TRBJ2-6	-	CSAYSGTSKSGANGLTF	TGCAGCGCCTATTCCGGGACTTCCAAGTCTGGGGCCAACGGCCTGACTTTC